A single sample is the source of the 19 T cell receptor beta chains below, sequenced in a study of patients and donors after allogeneic stem cell transplantation. MiXCR was run by TCRdb on the RT-PCR reads, yielding one entry per CDR3 protein. The data show 800,000 to 1,000,000 distinct CDR3 sequences, about a sixth seen once. Sequencing was carried out using blood, either unsorted or a sorted T cell fraction (not recorded which). These receptors were collected from a human donor who was either an allogeneic HSCT recipient or a stem cell or donor lymphocyte infusion donor (not recorded which). It is not recorded whose cells these are; they may come from a transplant donor.

The CDR3 loop reads CASSDNRHISYEQYF. For the CDR3, the DNA is TGTGCCAGCAGTGACAACAGACATATCTCCTACGAGCAGTACTTC. The chain couples TRBV27 to TRBJ2-7; no reliable D call. The V end was cut by 5 bases, the J end by 0 bases, with 14 bases between. The CDR3 loop spans 15 amino acids. Germline assignment: CDR1 MNHEY and CDR2 SMNVEV (reference sequence).

This rearrangement joins TRBV4-3 to TRBJ2-3; TRBD2 matches at 14 bases. This CDR3 is 20 amino acids long. Germline CDR1 LGHNA, CDR2 YSLEER. V shed 1 base, J shed 4 bases, and the junction held 13 bases outside the gene matches. The chain's CDR3 is CASSQGPTRLAGGRADTQYF. The CDR3 nucleotides read TGCGCCAGCAGCCAAGGCCCCACAAGACTAGCGGGGGGGAGAGCAGATACGCAGTATTTT.

This sequence joins TRBV20-1 and TRBJ1-3; 7 bases line up with TRBD1. J gave up 2 bases and V 6 bases, and 4 bases lay outside the gene matches. The germline V gene has CDR1 DFQATT and CDR2 SNEGSKA (reference sequence). CDR3 length: 13 residues. CDR3 protein: CSAQQGPGNTIYF. The CDR3 DNA reads as TGCAGTGCGCAACAGGGGCCTGGAAACACCATATATTTT.

In its sample, this clonotype was seen a few times. This chain joins TRBV15 and TRBJ2-1; 9 bases agree with TRBD1. This CDR3 region has 14 residues. Germline V CDR1 and CDR2: LNHNV, YYDKDF (reference sequence). Trimming removed 6 bases from V and 9 bases from J; junction bases left unmatched: 9. The CDR3 region is CATSRTTGGGEQFF. CDR3 in DNA: TGTGCCACCAGTCGCACCACAGGGGGCGGTGAGCAGTTCTTC.

The CDR3 DNA follows: TGCGCCAGCAGCCAAGACCTCGGGGGGGAATACTACGAGCAGTACTTC. Translated, it gives CASSQDLGGEYYEQYF. The gene calls are TRBV4-3 and TRBJ2-7, with TRBD2 matching 8 bases. Germline values: CDR1 LGHNA, CDR2 YSLEER. J lost 3 bases, V lost 0 bases, and 7 bases had no gene match. The CDR3 has 16 residues.

This clonotype appeared a few times. This chain joins TRBV5-1 and TRBJ2-5; D not certain. CDR1 SGHRS and CDR2 YFSETQ come from the germline V gene. The CDR3 consists of 13 residues. With 5 bases removed from V and 5 bases from J, the gap between germline ends came to 13 bases. The DNA for the CDR3 is TGCGCCAGCAGTGAACCCCAGAAGGAGACCCAGTACTTC. Protein sequence: CASSEPQKETQYF.

DNA for the CDR3: TGCGCCAGCAGCTTTCGCGCGGGAGCGGAGACCCAGTACTTC. This gives the protein CASSFRAGAETQYF. The chain has TRBV5-1 and TRBJ2-5; 7 positions match TRBD2. V lost 2 bases to trimming and J lost 5 bases; unmatched junction nucleotides: 6. Germline CDR1 reads SGHRS; CDR2 reads YFSETQ. The CDR3 covers 14 residues.

This chain links TRBV20-1 with TRBJ1-3, with a weak D call TRBD1 (5 bases). V was clipped by 0 bases and J by 0 bases, with 9 bases between them. The V gene's germline CDR1 is DFQATT and CDR2 SNEGSKA (reference sequence). This CDR3 contains 15 residues. CDR3 in amino acids: CSARDRDHSGNTIYF. DNA for the CDR3: TGCAGTGCTAGAGACAGGGATCACTCTGGAAACACCATATATTTT.

This chain links TRBV7-9 with TRBJ2-2; TRBD2 agrees at 11 bases. CDR3 length: 16 residues. V shed 6 bases, J shed 5 bases, and the junction held 8 bases outside the gene matches. Germline values: CDR1 SEHNR, CDR2 FQNEAQ (reference sequence). The CDR3: CASRLSGRAKTGELFF. The CDR3 coding sequence is TGTGCCAGCAGACTTAGCGGGAGGGCCAAAACCGGGGAGCTGTTTTTT.

This chain connects TRBV7-2 to TRBJ1-6; D is unresolved. V was clipped by 7 bases and J by 7 bases, with 20 bases between them. Germline V gene sequence: CDR1 SGHTA, CDR2 FQGNSA. The CDR3 length is 16 residues. The CDR3 here is CASTPGASPLNSPLHF. CDR3 nucleotide sequence: TGTGCCAGCACCCCCGGTGCCTCTCCTCTGAATTCACCCCTCCACTTT.

The chain is built from TRBV2 and TRBJ1-1, with D unresolved. Per germline, CDR1 SNHLY and CDR2 FYNNEI. V lost 8 bases to trimming and J lost 3 bases, with 10 bases between them. This CDR3 has 12 residues. As DNA, the CDR3 is TGTGCCAGCCTTAGACTGGACACTGAAGCTTTCTTT. Protein product: CASLRLDTEAFF.

There are a few counts of this clonotype. The J gene is TRBJ1-1, the V gene TRBV29-1, with D tentatively TRBD1 (5 bases). The CDR3 sequence is 11 residues long. V gave up 7 bases and J gave up 1 base, with 7 bases separating them. Germline CDR1 reads SQVTM; CDR2 reads ANQGSEA. The CDR3 region is CSGGWNTEAFF. Here the CDR3 DNA reads TGCAGCGGGGGCTGGAACACTGAAGCTTTCTTT.

This clonotype was observed at least ten times. The rearrangement links TRBV10-3 to TRBJ2-1, with no clear D. Germline CDR1 ENHRY, CDR2 SYGVKD. V was cut by 2 bases and J by 5 bases, with 7 bases left in between. This CDR3 region has 13 residues. The CDR3 DNA follows: TGTGCCATCAGTGAGGACCCTGACAATGAGCAGTTCTTC. Its protein product is CAISEDPDNEQFF.

The J gene is TRBJ2-3, the V gene TRBV6-1; D is unresolved. The CDR3 runs 15 residues. The V and J ends lost 6 bases and 4 bases respectively, with 17 bases between them. Germline values: CDR1 MNHNS, CDR2 SASEGT. CDR3 residues: CASSPPSSGADTQYF. For the CDR3, the DNA is TGTGCCAGCAGCCCCCCATCAAGTGGGGCAGATACGCAGTATTTT.

The CDR3 region has the DNA TGCGCCAGCAGCCAAGTCACGGTTTCACCCCTCCACTTT. Its translation is CASSQVTVSPLHF. This sequence joins TRBV4-1 and TRBJ1-6; D gene ambiguous. The CDR3 has 13 amino acids. V lost 1 base, J lost 9 bases, and 7 bases lay in between. Germline values: CDR1 MGHRA, CDR2 YSYEKL.

The J gene is TRBJ2-7, the V gene TRBV12-3 or TRBV12-4, with D perhaps assigned TRBD1 or TRBD2 (5 bases each). V lost 3 bases and J lost 0, with 21 bases in between. CDR3 length equals 18 residues. The CDR3 loop is CASSFDLWGDRDSYEQYF. CDR3 nucleotide sequence: TGTGCCAGCAGTTTCGATCTCTGGGGAGACAGAGACTCCTACGAGCAGTACTTC.

The gene calls are TRBV28 and TRBJ2-7, with D maybe TRBD2 (6 bases). V shed 5 bases and J shed 5 bases, with 16 bases lying between them. CDR1 and CDR2 from the germline V gene are MDHEN and SYDVKM. The CDR3 runs to 14 residues. In DNA form, the CDR3 reads TGTGCCAGCAGTCACTACAGGCGGGATAACGAGCAGTACTTC. Translating gives CASSHYRRDNEQYF.

V gene TRBV3-1 combines with J gene TRBJ2-1; 10 bases are a match to TRBD2. Germline V gene data show CDR1 as LGHDT and CDR2 as YNNKEL (reference sequence). The CDR3 sequence is 13 residues long. Unmatched junction bases numbered 10, after V lost 5 bases and J lost 15 bases. The CDR3 bases are TGTGCCAGCAGCTCCAGAGCGGGAGGGCCGAGGTTCTTC. This translates into CASSSRAGGPRFF.

This clonotype was detected a few times. The rearrangement joins TRBV12-3 or TRBV12-4 to TRBJ2-5; 9 bases map to TRBD1. Unmatched junction bases numbered 6, after V lost 5 bases and J lost 5 bases. The CDR3 is 14 amino acids. This chain's CDR3 is CASSIGTGPETQYF. CDR3 coding DNA: TGTGCCAGCAGTATCGGGACAGGGCCGGAGACCCAGTACTTC.